This TCR beta chain emerged from a study of T cells in Graves' hyperthyroidism and ophthalmopathy. From RNA transcripts, TCR beta CDR3 regions were amplified. First-round RT-PCR of the TCR CDR3 relied on the HTBI primer set. From the multiplex PCR reads, TCRdb called clonotypes with MiXCR, one entry per CDR3 protein. The sample has about 500,000 distinct CDR3 sequences, about 16% seen once. Study-wide findings and caveats: In blood, most of the thyroid clonotypes expanded above 0.001 were also present. Stable hyperthyroidism was separated from ophthalmopathy by a model based on 13 V-J features.

Fresh peripheral blood, under 13 ml, yielded the PBMCs. A remark on this clonotype: The target antigen is unknown.

The CDR3 is 16 amino acids. Unmatched junction bases numbered 5, after V lost 4 bases and J lost 2 bases. Germline assignment: CDR1 LNHDA and CDR2 SQIVND (reference sequence). The chain recombines TRBV19 with TRBJ2-3; 11 bases map to TRBD2. The clonotype was recovered from a woman aged 25 to 39 with Graves' ophthalmopathy. Sequenced: blood. The CDR3 sequence is CASSTRLAGPTDTQYF. CDR3 coding DNA: TGTGCCAGTAGTACGCGACTAGCGGGACCCACAGATACGCAGTATTTT.